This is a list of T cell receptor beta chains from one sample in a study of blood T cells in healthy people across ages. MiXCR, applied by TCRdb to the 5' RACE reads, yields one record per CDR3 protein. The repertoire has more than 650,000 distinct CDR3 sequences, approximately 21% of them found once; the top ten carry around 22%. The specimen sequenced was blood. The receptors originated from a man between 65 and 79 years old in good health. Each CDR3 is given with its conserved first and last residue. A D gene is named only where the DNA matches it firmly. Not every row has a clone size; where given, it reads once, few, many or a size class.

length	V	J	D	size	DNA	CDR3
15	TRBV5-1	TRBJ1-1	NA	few	TGCGCCCCCATTCGGACGGCCGGGGAGAACACTGAAGCTTTCTTT	CAPIRTAGENTEAFF
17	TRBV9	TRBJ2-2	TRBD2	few	TGTGCCAGCAGCGGCGGACTAGCGGGAGCCGTAAAAGGGGAGCTGTTTTTT	CASSGGLAGAVKGELFF
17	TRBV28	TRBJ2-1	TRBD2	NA	TGTGCCAGCAGTGGGACTAGCGGGGGGGCAGGACACAATGAGCAGTTCTTC	CASSGTSGGAGHNEQFF
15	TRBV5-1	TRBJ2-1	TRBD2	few	TGCGCCAGCAGCTTGACTAGCGGGGGCCCCAATGAGCAGTTCTTC	CASSLTSGGPNEQFF
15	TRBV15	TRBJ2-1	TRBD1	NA	TGTGCCACCAGGACGGGACAGGGGCTATACAATGAGCAGTTCTTC	CATRTGQGLYNEQFF
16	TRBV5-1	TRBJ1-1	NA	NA	TGCGCCAGCAGCCCGGGACCGGACGGATTGAACACTGAAGCTTTCTTT	CASSPGPDGLNTEAFF
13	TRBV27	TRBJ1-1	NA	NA	TGTGCCAGCCAAGACAGGCCCAACACTGAAGCTTTCTTT	CASQDRPNTEAFF
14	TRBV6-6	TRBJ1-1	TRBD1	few	TGTGCCAGCAGTGGACAGGGGGCAGTGGCTGAAGCTTTCTTT	CASSGQGAVAEAFF
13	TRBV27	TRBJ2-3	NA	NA	TGTGCCAGCAGTTCAAACCCCACAGATACGCAGTATTTT	CASSSNPTDTQYF
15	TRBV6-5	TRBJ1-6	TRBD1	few	TGTGCCGGCAGCCCGGACAGGCCGGTGGATTCACCCCTCCACTTT	CAGSPDRPVDSPLHF
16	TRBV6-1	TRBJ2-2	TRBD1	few	TGTGCCAGCAGTGAACTCGGGACAGGGCGGACCGGGGAGCTGTTTTTT	CASSELGTGRTGELFF
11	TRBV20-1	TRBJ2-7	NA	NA	TGCAGTGCTAAGACCTCCTACGAGCAGTACTTC	CSAKTSYEQYF
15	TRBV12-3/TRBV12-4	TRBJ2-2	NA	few	TGTGCCAGCAGTTTTAAAGAGGGAAGCACCGGGGAGCTGTTTTTT	CASSFKEGSTGELFF
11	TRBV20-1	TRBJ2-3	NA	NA	TGCAGTGCTAGAGGGGGCAATACGCAGTATTTT	CSARGGNTQYF
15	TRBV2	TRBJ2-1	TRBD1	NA	TGTGCCAGCAGAAAAACAGGGGGCGCTGAGAATGAGCAGTTCTTC	CASRKTGGAENEQFF
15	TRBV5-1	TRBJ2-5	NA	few	TGCGCCAGCAGCTTGGGGCAACTCGGCGGGGAGACCCAGTACTTC	CASSLGQLGGETQYF
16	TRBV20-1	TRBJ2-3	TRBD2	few	TGCAGTGCTAGACCTACCGGGAGGGGCAGCACAGATACGCAGTATTTT	CSARPTGRGSTDTQYF
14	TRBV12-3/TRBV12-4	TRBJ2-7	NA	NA	TGTGCCAGCAGTCGACAGGTTTCCTCCTACGAGCAGTACTTC	CASSRQVSSYEQYF
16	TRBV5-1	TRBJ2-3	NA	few	TGCGCCAGCAGCTTGGCCACTGGAGTAGGAACAGATACGCAGTATTTT	CASSLATGVGTDTQYF
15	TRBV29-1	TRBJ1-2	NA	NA	TGCAGCGTTGGGGAATTAGGGGGATCCTTCTATGGCTACACCTTC	CSVGELGGSFYGYTF
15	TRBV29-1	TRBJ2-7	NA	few	TGCAGCGTTGAAGATCATCGGCTGGAGGGTTACGAGCAGTACTTC	CSVEDHRLEGYEQYF
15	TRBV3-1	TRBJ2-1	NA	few	TGTGCCAGCAGCCCACAGACTAGGAGGGACAATGAGCAGTTCTTC	CASSPQTRRDNEQFF
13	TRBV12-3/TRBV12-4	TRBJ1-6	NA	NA	TGTGCCAGCAGTCCTCTGATAAATTCACCCCTCCACTTT	CASSPLINSPLHF
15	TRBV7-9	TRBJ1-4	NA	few	TGTGCCAGCAGCTTAGATAACAGAGCTAATGAAAAACTGTTTTTT	CASSLDNRANEKLFF
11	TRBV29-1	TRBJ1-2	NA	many	TGCAGCGTTGCTGGGAACTATGGCTACACCTTC	CSVAGNYGYTF
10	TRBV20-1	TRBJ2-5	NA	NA	TGCAGTGCTAAGAAAGAGACCCAGTACTTC	CSAKKETQYF
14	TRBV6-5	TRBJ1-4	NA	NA	TGTGCCAGCAGCAGCCGACCCGAGGGTGAAAAACTGTTTTTT	CASSSRPEGEKLFF
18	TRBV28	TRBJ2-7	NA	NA	TGTGCCAGCAGTTTCCTTTTGAGGGAAGGGGGGTCTCACTACGAGCAGTACTTC	CASSFLLREGGSHYEQYF
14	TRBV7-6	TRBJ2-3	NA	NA	TGTGCCAGCAGCCCAGCTCGGGCCCAGGATACGCAGTATTTT	CASSPARAQDTQYF
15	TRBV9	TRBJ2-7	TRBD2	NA	TGTGCCAGCAGCGTAGGCGGGAGGCCATCCTACGAGCAGTACTTC	CASSVGGRPSYEQYF
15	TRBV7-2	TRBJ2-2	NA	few	TGTGCCAGCAGCGGTAGACAGCCGAACACCGGGGAGCTGTTTTTT	CASSGRQPNTGELFF
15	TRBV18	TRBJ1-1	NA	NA	TGTGCCAGCTCACCACCGTCTTTGTCCGGCACTGAAGCTTTCTTT	CASSPPSLSGTEAFF
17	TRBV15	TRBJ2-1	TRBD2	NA	TGTGCCACCAGCAGAGTGAGACTAGCGGGGAGACACAATGAGCAGTTCTTC	CATSRVRLAGRHNEQFF
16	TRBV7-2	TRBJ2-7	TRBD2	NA	TGTGCCAGCAGCTTAGGGTGGACTAGCGGGGGATACGAGCAGTACTTC	CASSLGWTSGGYEQYF
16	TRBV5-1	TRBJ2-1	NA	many	TGCGCCAGCAGCTCCTTTTCAGGACCCCTCTACAATGAGCAGTTCTTC	CASSSFSGPLYNEQFF
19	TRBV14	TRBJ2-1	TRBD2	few	TGTGCCAGCAGCCAAGATCTTGGGGGGGGAGGGAGCTCCTACAATGAGCAGTTCTTC	CASSQDLGGGGSSYNEQFF
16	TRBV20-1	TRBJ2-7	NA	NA	TGCAGTGCTAGAGCCTTAGGGACTTCGAACTCCTACGAGCAGTACTTC	CSARALGTSNSYEQYF